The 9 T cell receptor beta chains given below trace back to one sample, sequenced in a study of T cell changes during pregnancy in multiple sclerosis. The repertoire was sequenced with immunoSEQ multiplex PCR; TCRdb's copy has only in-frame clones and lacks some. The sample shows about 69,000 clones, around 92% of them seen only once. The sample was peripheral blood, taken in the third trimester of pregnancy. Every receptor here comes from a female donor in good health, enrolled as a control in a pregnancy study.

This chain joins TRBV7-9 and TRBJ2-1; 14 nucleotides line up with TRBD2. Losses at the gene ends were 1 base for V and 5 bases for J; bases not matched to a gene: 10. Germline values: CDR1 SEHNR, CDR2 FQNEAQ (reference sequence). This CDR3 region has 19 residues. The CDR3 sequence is CASSLVTSGRVRVNNEQFF. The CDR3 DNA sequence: TGTGCCAGCAGCTTAGTGACTAGCGGGAGGGTTAGGGTAAACAATGAGCAGTTCTTC.

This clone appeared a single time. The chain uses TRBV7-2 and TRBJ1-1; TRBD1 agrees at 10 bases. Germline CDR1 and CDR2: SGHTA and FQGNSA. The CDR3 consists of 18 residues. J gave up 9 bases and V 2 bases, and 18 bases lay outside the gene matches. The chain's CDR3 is CASSLTVRKGGQGSKAFF. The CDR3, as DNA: TGTGCCAGCAGCTTAACGGTCCGGAAAGGGGGACAGGGGTCCAAAGCTTTCTTT.

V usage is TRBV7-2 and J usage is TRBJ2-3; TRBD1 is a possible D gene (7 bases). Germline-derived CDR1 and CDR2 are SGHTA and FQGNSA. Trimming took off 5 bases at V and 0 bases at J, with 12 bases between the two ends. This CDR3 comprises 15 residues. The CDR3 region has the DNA TGTGCCAGCAGCCAAGGAGGGGGCAGCACAGATACGCAGTATTTT. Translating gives CASSQGGGSTDTQYF.

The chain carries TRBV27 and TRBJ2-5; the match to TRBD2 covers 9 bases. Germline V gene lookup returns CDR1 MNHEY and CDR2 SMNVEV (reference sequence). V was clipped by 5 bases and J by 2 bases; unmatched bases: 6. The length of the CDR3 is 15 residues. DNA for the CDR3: TGTGCCAGCAGTCTAGGGACTAGCAGACAAGAGACCCAGTACTTC. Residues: CASSLGTSRQETQYF.

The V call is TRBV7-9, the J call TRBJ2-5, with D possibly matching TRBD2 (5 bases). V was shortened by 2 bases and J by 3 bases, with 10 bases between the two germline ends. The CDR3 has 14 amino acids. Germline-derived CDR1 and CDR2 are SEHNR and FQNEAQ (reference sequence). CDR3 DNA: TGTGCCAGCAGCTTATCGGCGGGTGAAGAGACCCAGTACTTC. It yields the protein CASSLSAGEETQYF.

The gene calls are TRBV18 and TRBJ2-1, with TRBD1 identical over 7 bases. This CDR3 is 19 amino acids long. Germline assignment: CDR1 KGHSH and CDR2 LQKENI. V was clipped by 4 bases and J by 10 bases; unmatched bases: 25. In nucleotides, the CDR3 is TGTGCCAGCTCACAAGTGACAGGGATTGTTGATCCGCCCCCTCCGGAGCAGTTCTTC. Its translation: CASSQVTGIVDPPPPEQFF.

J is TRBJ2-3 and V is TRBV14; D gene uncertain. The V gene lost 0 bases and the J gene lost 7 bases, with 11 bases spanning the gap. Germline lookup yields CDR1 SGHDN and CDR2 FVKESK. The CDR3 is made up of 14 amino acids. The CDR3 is CASSQEAGEHTQYF. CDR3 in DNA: TGTGCCAGCAGCCAAGAAGCCGGTGAACATACGCAGTATTTT.

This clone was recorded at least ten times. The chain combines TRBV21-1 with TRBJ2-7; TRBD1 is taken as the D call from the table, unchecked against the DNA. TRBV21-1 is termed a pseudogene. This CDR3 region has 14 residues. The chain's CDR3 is CAGFSGTGSYEQYF. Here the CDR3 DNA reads TGTGCCGGCTTCTCCGGGACAGGGTCCTACGAGCAGTACTTC.

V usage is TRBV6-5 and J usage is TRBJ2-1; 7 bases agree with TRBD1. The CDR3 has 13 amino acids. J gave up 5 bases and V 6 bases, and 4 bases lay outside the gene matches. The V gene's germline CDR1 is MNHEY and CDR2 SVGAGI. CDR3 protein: CASSRTGDNEQFF. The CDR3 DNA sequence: TGTGCCAGCAGCCGTACAGGGGACAATGAGCAGTTCTTC.